This T cell receptor beta chain was sequenced for a study of blood T cell repertoires in COVID-19. The table lists this clone with a count of one. Clones were sequenced by immunoSEQ multiplex PCR, and TCRdb holds only the in-frame ones, with some missing. Of about 200,000 clones in the sample, about 85% were seen once. This CDR3 comprises 15 residues. Germline CDR1 reads MNHEY; CDR2 reads SVGAGI. Trimming took 6 bases from V and 6 from J; bases not matched to a gene: 9. The sequence was obtained from a man aged 55 to 70 with active or convalescent COVID-19. Sequenced: peripheral blood. The chain has TRBV6-5 and TRBJ2-3; 10 bases map to TRBD2. DNA of the CDR3: TGTGCCAGCAGAAGGAGCGGGGGGGCCGGTGATACGCAGTATTTT. Protein product: CASRRSGGAGDTQYF.